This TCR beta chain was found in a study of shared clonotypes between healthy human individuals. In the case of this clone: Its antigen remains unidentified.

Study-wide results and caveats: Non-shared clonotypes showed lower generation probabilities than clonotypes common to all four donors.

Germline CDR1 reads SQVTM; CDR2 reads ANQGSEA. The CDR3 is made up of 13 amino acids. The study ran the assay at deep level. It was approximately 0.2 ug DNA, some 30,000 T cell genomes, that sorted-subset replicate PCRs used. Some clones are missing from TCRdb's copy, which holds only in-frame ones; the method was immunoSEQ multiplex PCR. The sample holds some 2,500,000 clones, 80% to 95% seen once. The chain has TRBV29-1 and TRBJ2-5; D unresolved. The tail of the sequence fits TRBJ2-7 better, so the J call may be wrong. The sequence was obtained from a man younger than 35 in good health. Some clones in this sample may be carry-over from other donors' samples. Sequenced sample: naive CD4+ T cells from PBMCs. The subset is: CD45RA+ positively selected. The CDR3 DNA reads TGCAGCGTTAGGCCAGACCACTCCTACGAGCAGTACTTC. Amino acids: CSVRPDHSYEQYF.